This TCR beta chain appears in the sequencing data of a study of blood T cells in healthy people across ages. A sample-barcoded 5' primer and a J-beta primer mix were used in a second PCR of roughly 6 to 11 cycles. TCRdb ran MiXCR on the 5' RACE reads and lists one entry per CDR3 protein. The top ten clones hold about 21% of a sample with approximately 1,700,000 distinct CDR3 sequences, about 39% of them seen once. The study, taken as a whole, reports: Long-lived donors had more naive CD4+ cells and higher diversity than aged donors.

Trimming left V 5 bases short and J 11 bases short, with 22 bases between. This CDR3 has 16 residues. With respect to this clonotype: Antigen specificity is unknown.

The sequenced sample consisted of blood. The source of this sequence is a human donor in good health. This sequence joins TRBV12-3 or TRBV12-4 and TRBJ2-6, with D possibly matching TRBD2 (6 bases). CDR3 loop: CASSLNLWKLADVLTF. The CDR3 bases are TGTGCCAGCAGTCTGAACCTCTGGAAGTTAGCGGACGTCCTGACTTTC.